Shown below are 5 T cell receptor beta chains from a single sample sequenced in a study of OX40 agonist ivuxolimab in advanced cancers. The table came from immunoSEQ multiplex PCR; TCRdb's copy has only in-frame clones and leaves some out. The table has around 84,000 clones, about 94% seen once. The specimen comprised CD4+ or CD8+ T cells sorted from blood, sampled in a trial of the OX40 agonist ivuxolimab. The receptors derive from an adult with an advanced solid tumor such as melanoma, head and neck, liver or kidney cancer.

J is TRBJ2-7 and V is TRBV5-4; 8 bases map to TRBD2. Germline CDR1 is SGHNT and CDR2 is YYREEE (reference sequence). The junction had 5 bases not matched to a gene; V was cut back by 4 bases and J by 2 bases. The CDR3 loop spans 14 amino acids. The CDR3 coding sequence is TGTGCCAGCAGCGATGGACTAGCCCCCTACGAGCAGTACTTC. Translation gives CASSDGLAPYEQYF.

The chain links TRBV9 to TRBJ1-3; 8 nucleotides match TRBD1. The V segment lost 2 bases and the J segment 4 bases; nucleotides outside the gene matches: 5. Germline V gene lookup returns CDR1 SGDLS and CDR2 YYNGEE. CDR3 length equals 15 residues. The chain's CDR3 is CASSVVAGGGNTIYF. In DNA form, the CDR3 reads TGTGCCAGCAGCGTTGTAGCAGGGGGCGGAAACACCATATATTTT.

The CDR3 DNA follows: TGTGCCAGCGCGGACAGCCTGTGGAATGAGCAGTTCTTC. Translation: CASADSLWNEQFF. J is TRBJ2-1 and V is TRBV7-9; tentatively, D is TRBD1 (6 bases). Germline CDR1 reads SEHNR; CDR2 reads FQNEAQ (reference sequence). The CDR3 is made up of 13 amino acids. V gave up 8 bases and J gave up 7 bases, with 15 bases separating them.

This chain connects TRBV30 to TRBJ2-2; D is uncertain. CDR1 and CDR2 (germline): GTSNPN, SVGIG (reference sequence). Trimming took off 2 bases at V and 4 bases at J, with 5 bases between the two ends. The CDR3 consists of 12 residues. The CDR3, as DNA: TGTGCCTGGAGTTATGTCACCGGGGAGCTGTTTTTT. This sequence encodes CAWSYVTGELFF.

The J gene is TRBJ1-2, the V gene TRBV27; D gene ambiguous. CDR1 and CDR2 (germline): MNHEY, SMNVEV (reference sequence). Trimming took 5 bases from V and 4 from J, leaving 17 bases between them. This CDR3 region has 15 residues. The CDR3 sequence is CASSDAGSSPYGYTF. The CDR3 DNA reads TGTGCCAGCAGTGATGCGGGGTCTTCGCCCTATGGCTACACCTTC.